A single sample gave rise to the 25 T cell receptor beta chains below, sequenced in a study of T cells in Graves' hyperthyroidism and ophthalmopathy. Researchers amplified the TCR beta CDR3 regions from RNA transcripts. HTBI primers drove first-round RT-PCR of the TCR CDR3. TCRdb reprocessed the multiplex PCR reads via MiXCR and lists one record per CDR3 protein. The sample yields about 560,000 distinct CDR3 sequences, about 43% seen once. The sequencing input was peripheral blood or thyroid tissue (not recorded which). All receptors derive from a woman aged 18-29 years with Graves' hyperthyroidism.

This clonotype was found a few times. The chain links TRBV20-1 to TRBJ1-1; 7 bases are a match to TRBD1. The length of the CDR3 is 12 residues. V trimming: 5 bases; J trimming: 4 bases; junction bases outside the gene matches: 4. Looked up from germline, CDR1 is DFQATT and CDR2 is SNEGSKA (reference sequence). For the CDR3, the DNA is TGCAGTGCTCCAGGGGGGAGCACTGAAGCTTTCTTT. Protein: CSAPGGSTEAFF.

This clonotype was seen only a few times. V usage is TRBV7-2 and J usage is TRBJ2-7; the D gene is possibly TRBD1 (6 bases). This CDR3 comprises 15 residues. V shed 5 bases and J shed 0 bases, with 14 bases lying between them. Germline CDR1 reads SGHTA; CDR2 reads FQGNSA. CDR3 DNA: TGTGCCAGCAGCCTCCAGGCAGGGGACTCCTACGAGCAGTACTTC. This codes for CASSLQAGDSYEQYF.

This clonotype was seen a few times. V is TRBV10-3 and J is TRBJ1-1; tentatively, D is TRBD1 (5 bases). CDR3 size: 13 residues. V was cut by 10 bases and J by 3 bases, with 15 bases left in between. Per the germline V gene, CDR1 is ENHRY and CDR2 is SYGVKD. The CDR3 sequence is CASISGGDTEAFF. The CDR3 nucleotides read TGTGCCAGCATATCGGGGGGGGACACTGAAGCTTTCTTT.

The chain links TRBV10-3 to TRBJ1-1; tentative D call: TRBD1 (5 bases). The CDR3 runs to 13 residues. Germline lookup yields CDR1 ENHRY and CDR2 SYGVKD. V was trimmed by 6 bases and J by 2 bases, leaving 10 bases between them. CDR3 sequence reads: CAIRGVLNTEAFF. Written as DNA, the CDR3 is TGTGCCATCAGAGGGGTATTAAACACTGAAGCTTTCTTT.

The CDR3 is CSAMQDSNQPQHF. The CDR3 DNA reads as TGCAGTGCTATGCAAGATAGCAATCAGCCCCAGCATTTT. The chain recombines TRBV20-1 with TRBJ1-5; D not certain. In germline, CDR1 is DFQATT, CDR2 SNEGSKA (reference sequence). V lost 4 bases and J 0 bases, leaving 7 bases between the germline ends. CDR3 length equals 13 residues.

This sequence joins TRBV11-2 and TRBJ1-5; D perhaps matches TRBD1 (5 bases). V was cut by 5 bases and J by 7 bases, with 18 bases left in between. The CDR3 contains 15 residues. CDR1 and CDR2 (germline): SGHAT, FQNNGV. This CDR3 is CASSPDSRLGQPQHF. In nucleotides, the CDR3 is TGTGCCAGCAGCCCTGACAGCAGACTTGGCCAGCCCCAGCATTTT.

This clonotype was observed many times. The gene calls are TRBV7-9 and TRBJ1-4, with D uncertain. This CDR3 has 12 amino acids. Deletions cut 2 bases from V and 6 bases from J, with 4 bases between. Germline V gene sequence: CDR1 SEHNR, CDR2 FQNEAQ (reference sequence). CDR3 region: CASSLYDEKLFF. The CDR3 nucleotides read TGTGCCAGCAGCTTATACGATGAAAAACTGTTTTTT.

This clonotype was counted between two and nine times. The genes are TRBV6-5 and TRBJ2-7; D is possibly TRBD2 (5 bases). With 7 bases removed from V and 6 bases from J, the gap between germline ends came to 10 bases. Germline V CDR1 and CDR2: MNHEY, SVGAGI. This CDR3 has 11 amino acids. Here the CDR3 DNA reads TGTGCCAGCAAGAGGGAGTCCGAGCAGTACTTC. Translated: CASKRESEQYF.

The chain links TRBV20-1 to TRBJ1-5, with D perhaps matching TRBD1 (5 bases). Germline lookup yields CDR1 DFQATT and CDR2 SNEGSKA (reference sequence). The CDR3 is 14 amino acids. V was shortened by 2 bases and J by 0 bases, with 8 bases between the two germline ends. The CDR3 sequence is CSARLDNSNQPQHF. As DNA, the CDR3 is TGCAGTGCTAGACTGGACAATAGCAATCAGCCCCAGCATTTT.

As to this clonotype: It may be a read error: a sequence one base away is much more abundant. This chain uses TRBV12-3 or TRBV12-4 with TRBJ1-1; D gene unclear. The CDR3 totals 13 residues. The CDR3 loop reads CASTPGVDTEVFF. DNA of the CDR3: TGTGCCAGCACCCCCGGCGTTGACACTGAAGTTTTCTTT.

The genes are TRBV6-6 and TRBJ2-5, with D possibly being TRBD1 (5 bases). Trimming removed 5 bases at V and 5 bases at J, with 18 bases between. The germline CDR1 and CDR2 sequences are MNHNY and SVGAGI (reference sequence). This CDR3 region has 15 residues. The CDR3 here is CASSDPQGSGETQYF. Here the CDR3 DNA reads TGTGCCAGCAGTGATCCTCAGGGAAGTGGGGAGACCCAGTACTTC.

The chain combines TRBV29-1 with TRBJ1-2; no clear D gene. CDR3 length equals 12 residues. Germline V lookup: CDR1 SQVTM, CDR2 ANQGSEA. V lost 8 bases and J lost 3, with 13 bases in between. This chain's CDR3 is CSQDQGYYGYTF. Here the CDR3 DNA reads TGCAGCCAAGATCAAGGATACTATGGCTACACCTTC. The full variable domain, rest sourced from reference TRBV29-1 and TRBJ1-2, is SAVISQKPSRDICQRGTSLTIQCQVDSQVTMMFWYRQQPGQSLTLIATANQGSEATYESGFVIDKFPISRPNLTFSTLTVSNMSPEDSSIYLCSQDQGYYGYTFGSGTRLTVV.

In DNA, the CDR3 is TGTGCCAGTAGCGGATTAGGTATGACTGAGAACTATGGCTACACCTTC. Encoded protein: CASSGLGMTENYGYTF. V is TRBV19 and J is TRBJ1-2; D gene ambiguous. This CDR3 region has 16 residues. V was cut by 6 bases and J by 2 bases, with 19 bases left in between. The germline CDR1 and CDR2 sequences are LNHDA and SQIVND (reference sequence).

This chain joins TRBV7-3 and TRBJ2-5; D is perhaps TRBD2 (5 bases). Germline V gene data show CDR1 as SGHTA and CDR2 as FQGTGA. V was pared by 0 bases and J by 3 bases, with 17 bases between. The CDR3 covers 17 residues. CDR3 amino acids: CASSLTSGLRWEETQYF. The CDR3, as DNA: TGTGCCAGCAGCTTAACTTCCGGACTGCGGTGGGAAGAGACCCAGTACTTC.

The CDR3 region has the DNA TGTGCCAGCAGCTCGTCGGGGCAGCCTTACGAGCAGTACTTC. This codes for CASSSSGQPYEQYF. The rearrangement uses TRBV7-2 and TRBJ2-7, with D perhaps TRBD1 or TRBD2 (5 bases each). The CDR3 sequence is 14 residues long. V was clipped by 4 bases and J by 4 bases, with 14 bases between them. CDR1 and CDR2 (germline): SGHTA, FQGNSA.

The V call is TRBV7-9, the J call TRBJ1-4; no clear D. This CDR3 contains 13 residues. Germline values: CDR1 SEHNR, CDR2 FQNEAQ (reference sequence). The V gene lost 1 base and the J gene lost 8 bases, with 8 bases spanning the gap. The CDR3 nucleotides are TGTGCCAGCAGCTTAGGCGGAATGGAAAAACTGTTTTTT. Translating gives CASSLGGMEKLFF. Drawing the rest from reference TRBV7-9 and TRBJ1-4, the complete variable domain is DTGVSQNPRHKITKRGQNVTFRCDPISEHNRLYWYRQTLGQGPEFLTYFQNEAQLEKSRLLSDRFSAERPKGSFSTLEIQRTEQGDSAMYLCASSLGGMEKLFFGSGTQLSVL.

This chain links TRBV7-6 with TRBJ2-7, with D unclear. The ends were cut back, 5 bases at V and 3 bases at J, with 11 bases in the middle. Germline CDR1 and CDR2: SGHVS and FNYEAQ. There are 13 residues in the CDR3. CDR3 sequence: CASSQEKGYEQYF. The CDR3 nucleotides read TGTGCCAGCAGCCAAGAAAAGGGCTACGAGCAGTACTTC.

As concerns this clonotype: This likely comes from a read error, as the CDR3 has no conserved phenylalanine or tryptophan at its end. It is unclear where the CDR3 begins or ends on the DNA, so no DNA is shown, and the CDR3 is as TCRdb lists it. The rearrangement joins TRBV24-1 to TRBJ1-4. The CDR3 is 9 amino acids in total, end residues counted. Germline V gene sequence: CDR1 KGHDR, CDR2 SFDVKD. The CDR3 loop is CATKRPNPA.

This clonotype was counted between two and nine times. This sequence joins TRBV2 and TRBJ2-7, with 7 positions matching TRBD1. Germline V gene sequence: CDR1 SNHLY, CDR2 FYNNEI. V shed 7 bases, J shed 6 bases, and the junction held 12 bases outside the gene matches. CDR3 length: 14 residues. This CDR3 reads CASKARQGVVEQYF. CDR3 bases: TGTGCCAGCAAAGCCCGACAGGGTGTGGTCGAGCAGTACTTC.

A remark on this clonotype: Sequence at one end of the junction differs from germline and may be a read error. The chain has TRBV2 and TRBJ2-7, with D unclear. CDR3 length: 14 residues. Looked up from germline, CDR1 is SNHLY and CDR2 is FYNNEI. The CDR3 coding sequence is TGTGCCAGCAGCCCGGCTATCTTCTCCCACGAGCAGTACTTC. Its translation is CASSPAIFSHEQYF.

The chain has TRBV2 and TRBJ2-7, with TRBD2 matching over 11 bases. Trimming removed 5 bases from V and 4 bases from J; junction bases left unmatched: 7. The CDR3 is 15 residues long. The germline V gene encodes CDR1 SNHLY and CDR2 FYNNEI. The CDR3 reads CASSYPGLAAYEQYF. In DNA form, the CDR3 reads TGTGCCAGCAGTTACCCGGGACTAGCGGCGTACGAGCAGTACTTC.

The chain links TRBV25-1 to TRBJ1-4; D is perhaps TRBD1 (6 bases). The germline V and J ends were trimmed by 4 bases and 7 bases, with 16 bases remaining between them. The CDR3 has 15 residues. Germline values: CDR1 MGHDK, CDR2 SYGVNS. The CDR3 reads CASSASAGAGEKLFF. The CDR3 region has the DNA TGTGCCAGCAGTGCTAGTGCAGGGGCGGGTGAAAAACTGTTTTTT.

The sample holds a few counts of this clonotype. The CDR3 DNA sequence: TGTGCCAGCAGATGGCGGGAGGTTTTGGAAGAGACCCAGTACTTC. Its protein is CASRWREVLEETQYF. The J gene is TRBJ2-5, the V gene TRBV2; 8 nucleotides agree with TRBD2. The V and J ends lost 6 bases and 3 bases, in that order; junction bases with no gene match: 9. Germline lookup yields CDR1 SNHLY and CDR2 FYNNEI. The CDR3 loop spans 15 amino acids. Filled out from reference TRBV2 and TRBJ2-5, the complete variable domain reads EPEVTQTPSHQVTQMGQEVILRCVPISNHLYFYWYRQILGQKVEFLVSFYNNEISEKSEIFDDQFSVERPDGSNFTLKIRSTKLEDSAMYFCASRWREVLEETQYFGPGTRLLVL.

Note on this clonotype: It is likely a read error, because the conserved phenylalanine at the end of the CDR3 is missing. The chain couples TRBV14 to TRBJ2-7; possible D gene TRBD1, 5 bases. The V end was cut by 4 bases, the J end by 3 bases, with 10 bases between. The CDR3 has 13 residues. Germline CDR1 SGHDN, CDR2 FVKESK. CDR3 sequence: CASSPSDSYEQYL. The CDR3 DNA reads as TGTGCCAGCAGCCCGTCCGACAGCTACGAGCAGTACCTC.

The chain carries TRBV10-3 and TRBJ2-3; no clear D. The V end lost 2 bases, the J end lost 2 bases, and 8 bases lay between the germline ends. The CDR3 is made up of 14 amino acids. Germline CDR1 ENHRY, CDR2 SYGVKD. CDR3 sequence: CAISERANTDTQYF. The CDR3 DNA follows: TGTGCCATCAGTGAGAGGGCCAACACAGATACGCAGTATTTT.